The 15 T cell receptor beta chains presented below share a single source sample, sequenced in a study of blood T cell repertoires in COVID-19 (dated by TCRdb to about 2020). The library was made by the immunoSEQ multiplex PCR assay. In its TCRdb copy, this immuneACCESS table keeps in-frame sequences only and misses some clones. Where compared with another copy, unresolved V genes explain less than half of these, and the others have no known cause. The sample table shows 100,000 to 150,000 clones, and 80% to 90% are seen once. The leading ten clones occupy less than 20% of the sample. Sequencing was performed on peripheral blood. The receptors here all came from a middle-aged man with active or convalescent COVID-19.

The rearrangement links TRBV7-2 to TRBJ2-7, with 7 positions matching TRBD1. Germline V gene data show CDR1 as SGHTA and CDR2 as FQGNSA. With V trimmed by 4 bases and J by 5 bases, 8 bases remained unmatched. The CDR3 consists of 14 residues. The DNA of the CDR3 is TGTGCCAGCAGCTACCAACAGGGGAACAACGAGCAGTACTTC. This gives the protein CASSYQQGNNEQYF.

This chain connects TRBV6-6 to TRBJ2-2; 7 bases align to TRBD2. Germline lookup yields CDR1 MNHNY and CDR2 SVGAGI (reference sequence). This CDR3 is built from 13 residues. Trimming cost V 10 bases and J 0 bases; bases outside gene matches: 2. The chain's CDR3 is CATRGANTGELFF. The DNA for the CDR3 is TGTGCCACCCGGGGGGCGAACACCGGGGAGCTGTTTTTT.

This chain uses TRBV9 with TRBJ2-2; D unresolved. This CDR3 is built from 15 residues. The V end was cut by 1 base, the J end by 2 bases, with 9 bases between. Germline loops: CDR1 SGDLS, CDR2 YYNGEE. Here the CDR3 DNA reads TGTGCCAGCAGCGTATTACAGCCCAACACCGGGGAGCTGTTTTTT. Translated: CASSVLQPNTGELFF.

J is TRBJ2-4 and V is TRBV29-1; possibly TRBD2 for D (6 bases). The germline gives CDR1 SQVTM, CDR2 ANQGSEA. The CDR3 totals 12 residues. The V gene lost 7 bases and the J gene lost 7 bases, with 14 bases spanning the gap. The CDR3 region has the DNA TGCAGCGCCAGGGACTCGAGGAACATTCAGTACTTC. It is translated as CSARDSRNIQYF.

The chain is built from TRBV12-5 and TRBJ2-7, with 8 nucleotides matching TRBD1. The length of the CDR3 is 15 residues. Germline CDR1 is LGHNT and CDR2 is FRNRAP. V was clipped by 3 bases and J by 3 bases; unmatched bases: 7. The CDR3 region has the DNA TGTGCTAGTGGTTTCTCGGACAGGGCCTACTACGAGCAGTACTTC. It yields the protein CASGFSDRAYYEQYF.

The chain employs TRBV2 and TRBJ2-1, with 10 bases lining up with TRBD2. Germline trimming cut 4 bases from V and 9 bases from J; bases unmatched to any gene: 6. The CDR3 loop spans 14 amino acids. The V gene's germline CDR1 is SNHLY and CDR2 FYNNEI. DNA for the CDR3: TGTGCCAGCAGTGTTTGGCCTAGCGGGGGTGAGCAGTTCTTC. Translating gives CASSVWPSGGEQFF.

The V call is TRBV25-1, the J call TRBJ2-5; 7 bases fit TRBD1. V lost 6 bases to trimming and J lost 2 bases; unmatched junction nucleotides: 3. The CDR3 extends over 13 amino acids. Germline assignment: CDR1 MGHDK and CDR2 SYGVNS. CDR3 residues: CASRDRVQETQYF. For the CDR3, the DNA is TGTGCCAGCAGAGACAGGGTACAAGAGACCCAGTACTTC.

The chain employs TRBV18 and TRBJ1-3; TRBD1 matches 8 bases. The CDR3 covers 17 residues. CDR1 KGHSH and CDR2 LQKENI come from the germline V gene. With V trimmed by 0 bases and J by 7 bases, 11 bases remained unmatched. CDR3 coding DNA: TGTGCCAGCTCACCACCGAACCGTGGACAGGGTGGGAACACCATATATTTT. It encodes CASSPPNRGQGGNTIYF.

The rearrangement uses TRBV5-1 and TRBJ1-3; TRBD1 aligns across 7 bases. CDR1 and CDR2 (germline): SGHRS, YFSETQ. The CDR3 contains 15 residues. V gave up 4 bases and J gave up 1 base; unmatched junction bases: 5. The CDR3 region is CASSTAGGSGNTIYF. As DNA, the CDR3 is TGCGCCAGCAGCACCGCAGGGGGGTCTGGAAACACCATATATTTT.

The CDR3 DNA is TGTGCCACGGCCTCCGGACTAGCGGGGACCTCCGGCACAGATACGCAGTATTTT. Protein product: CATASGLAGTSGTDTQYF. The chain couples TRBV19 to TRBJ2-3, with 12 bases lining up with TRBD2. Unmatched junction bases numbered 15, after V lost 10 bases and J lost 1 base. Germline CDR1 LNHDA, CDR2 SQIVND (reference sequence). This CDR3 contains 18 residues.

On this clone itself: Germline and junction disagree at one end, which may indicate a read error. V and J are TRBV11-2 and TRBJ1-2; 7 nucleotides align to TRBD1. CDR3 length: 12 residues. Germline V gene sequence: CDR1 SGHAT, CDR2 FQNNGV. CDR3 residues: CASSQRDRAIRF. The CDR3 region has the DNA TGTGCCAGCAGTCAACGGGACAGAGCAATCCGCTTC.

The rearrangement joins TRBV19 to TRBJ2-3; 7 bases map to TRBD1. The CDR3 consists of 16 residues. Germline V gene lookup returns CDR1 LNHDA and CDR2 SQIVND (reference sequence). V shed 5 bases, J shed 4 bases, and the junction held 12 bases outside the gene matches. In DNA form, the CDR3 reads TGTGCCAGTAGTGGACGACAGGGTTCCGGGGCAGATACGCAGTATTTT. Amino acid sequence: CASSGRQGSGADTQYF.

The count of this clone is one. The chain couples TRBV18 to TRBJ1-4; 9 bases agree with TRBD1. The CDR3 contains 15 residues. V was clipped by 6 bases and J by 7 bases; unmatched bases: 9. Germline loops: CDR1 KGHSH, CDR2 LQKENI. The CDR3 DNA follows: TGTGCCAGCTCGCCCTCCGGGACAGGGAGTGAAAAACTGTTTTTT. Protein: CASSPSGTGSEKLFF.

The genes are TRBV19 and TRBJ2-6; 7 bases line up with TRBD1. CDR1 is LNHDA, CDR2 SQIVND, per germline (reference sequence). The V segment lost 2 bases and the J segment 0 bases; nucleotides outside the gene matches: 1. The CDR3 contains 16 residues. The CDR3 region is CASSISGGSGANVLTF. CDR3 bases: TGTGCCAGTAGTATATCAGGGGGCTCTGGGGCCAACGTCCTGACTTTC.

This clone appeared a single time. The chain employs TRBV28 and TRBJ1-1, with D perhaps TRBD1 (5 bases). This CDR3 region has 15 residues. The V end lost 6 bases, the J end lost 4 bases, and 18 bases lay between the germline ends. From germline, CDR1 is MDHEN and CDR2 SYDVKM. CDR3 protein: CASSQTGGVATEAFF. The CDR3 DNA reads TGTGCCAGCAGCCAGACCGGGGGGGTGGCCACTGAAGCTTTCTTT.